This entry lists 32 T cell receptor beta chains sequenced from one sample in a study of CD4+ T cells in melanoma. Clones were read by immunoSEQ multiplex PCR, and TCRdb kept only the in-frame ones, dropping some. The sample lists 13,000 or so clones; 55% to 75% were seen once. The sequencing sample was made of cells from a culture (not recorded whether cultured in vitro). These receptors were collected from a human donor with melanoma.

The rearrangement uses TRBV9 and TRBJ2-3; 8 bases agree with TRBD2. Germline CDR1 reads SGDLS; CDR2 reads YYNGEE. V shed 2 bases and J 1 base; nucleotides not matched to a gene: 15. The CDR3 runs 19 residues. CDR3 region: CASSVSPLVGGAGTDTQYF. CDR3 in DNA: TGTGCCAGCAGCGTCTCGCCTCTCGTCGGGGGGGCCGGCACAGATACGCAGTATTTT.

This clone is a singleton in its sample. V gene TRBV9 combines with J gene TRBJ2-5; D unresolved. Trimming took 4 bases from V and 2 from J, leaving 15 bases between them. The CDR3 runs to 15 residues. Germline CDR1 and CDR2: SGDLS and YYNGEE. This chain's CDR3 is CASSRRSTQQETQYF. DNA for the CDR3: TGTGCCAGCAGCCGTAGATCAACCCAGCAAGAGACCCAGTACTTC.

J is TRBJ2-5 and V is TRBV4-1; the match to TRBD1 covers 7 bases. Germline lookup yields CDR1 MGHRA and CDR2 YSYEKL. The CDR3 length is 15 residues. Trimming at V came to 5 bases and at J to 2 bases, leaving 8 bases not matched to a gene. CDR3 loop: CASSSTATGQETQYF. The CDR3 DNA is TGCGCCAGCAGCTCAACCGCGACAGGGCAAGAGACCCAGTACTTC.

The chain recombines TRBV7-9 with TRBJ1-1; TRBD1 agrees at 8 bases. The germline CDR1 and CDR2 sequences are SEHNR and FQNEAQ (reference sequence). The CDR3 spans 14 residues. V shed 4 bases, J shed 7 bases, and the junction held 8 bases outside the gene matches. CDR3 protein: CASSSWTGQVEAFF. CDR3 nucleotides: TGTGCCAGCAGCTCTTGGACAGGGCAGGTTGAAGCTTTCTTT.

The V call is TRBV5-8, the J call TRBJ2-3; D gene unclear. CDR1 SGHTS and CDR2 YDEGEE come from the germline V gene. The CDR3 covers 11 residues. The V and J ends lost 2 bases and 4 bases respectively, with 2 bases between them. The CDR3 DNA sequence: TGTGCCAGCAGCTTCCCAGATACGCAGTATTTT. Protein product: CASSFPDTQYF.

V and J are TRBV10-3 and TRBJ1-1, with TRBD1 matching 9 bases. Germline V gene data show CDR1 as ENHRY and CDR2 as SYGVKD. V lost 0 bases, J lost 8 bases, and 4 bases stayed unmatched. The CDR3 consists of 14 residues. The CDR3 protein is CAISESDGQGEAFF. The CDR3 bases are TGTGCCATCAGTGAGTCTGACGGACAGGGGGAAGCTTTCTTT.

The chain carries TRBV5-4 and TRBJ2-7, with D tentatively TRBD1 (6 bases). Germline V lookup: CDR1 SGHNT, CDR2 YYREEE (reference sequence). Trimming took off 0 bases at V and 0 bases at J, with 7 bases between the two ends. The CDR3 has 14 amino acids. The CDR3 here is CASSLGQDSYEQYF. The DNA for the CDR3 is TGTGCCAGCAGCTTGGGACAGGACTCCTACGAGCAGTACTTC. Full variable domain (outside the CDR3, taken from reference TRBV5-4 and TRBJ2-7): ETGVTQSPTHLIKTRGQQVTLRCSSQSGHNTVSWYQQALGQGPQFIFQYYREEENGRGNFPPRFSGLQFPNYSSELNVNALELDDSALYLCASSLGQDSYEQYFGPGTRLTVT.

CDR3 DNA: TGTGCCAGCTCACCTTTCCGCGGGGGTAGCACAGATACGCAGTATTTT. As protein: CASSPFRGGSTDTQYF. The chain links TRBV18 to TRBJ2-3, with 7 bases fitting TRBD2. The length of the CDR3 is 16 residues. Germline lookup yields CDR1 KGHSH and CDR2 LQKENI. The ends lost 3 bases at V and 0 bases at J; junction bases unmatched: 6.

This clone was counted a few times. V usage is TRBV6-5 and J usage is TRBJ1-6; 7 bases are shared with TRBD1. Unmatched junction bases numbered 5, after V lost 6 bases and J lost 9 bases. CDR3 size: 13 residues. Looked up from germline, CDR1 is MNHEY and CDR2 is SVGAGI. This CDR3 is CASRRGHISPLHF. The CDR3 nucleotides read TGTGCCAGCAGGAGGGGGCATATTTCACCCCTCCACTTT.

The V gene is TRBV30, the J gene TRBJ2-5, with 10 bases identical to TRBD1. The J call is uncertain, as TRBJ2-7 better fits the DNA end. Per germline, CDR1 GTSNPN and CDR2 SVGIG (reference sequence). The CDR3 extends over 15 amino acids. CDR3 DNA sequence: TGTGCCTGGAGTGTAGGGACAGGGGTTACCTACGAGCAGTACTTC. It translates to CAWSVGTGVTYEQYF.

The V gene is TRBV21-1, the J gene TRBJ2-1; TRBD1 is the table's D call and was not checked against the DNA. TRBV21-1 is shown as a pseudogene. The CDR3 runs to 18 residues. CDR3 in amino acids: CASSKIPARTYPYNEQFF. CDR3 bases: TGTGCCAGCAGCAAAATACCCGCACGGACATACCCCTACAATGAGCAGTTCTTC.

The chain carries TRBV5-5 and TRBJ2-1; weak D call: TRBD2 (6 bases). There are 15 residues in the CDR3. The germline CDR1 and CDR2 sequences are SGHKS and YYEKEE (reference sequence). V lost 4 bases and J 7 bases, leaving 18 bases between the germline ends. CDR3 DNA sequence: TGTGCCAGCAGCCCCTACGTGGGGAGGATAAATGAGCAGTTCTTC. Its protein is CASSPYVGRINEQFF.

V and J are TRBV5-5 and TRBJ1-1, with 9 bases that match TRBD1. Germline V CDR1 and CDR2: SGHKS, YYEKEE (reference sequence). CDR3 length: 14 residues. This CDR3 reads CASFLGQGNTEAFF. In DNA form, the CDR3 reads TGTGCAAGCTTCTTGGGACAGGGGAACACTGAAGCTTTCTTT.

DNA for the CDR3: TGTGCCAGCACTAACTCCGACAGGGTGCGTGAAAAACTGTTTTTT. Translating it yields CASTNSDRVREKLFF. The genes are TRBV6-6 and TRBJ1-4; 7 bases align to TRBD1. The CDR3 contains 15 residues. V was clipped by 7 bases and J by 7 bases; unmatched bases: 12. Germline V gene data show CDR1 as MNHNY and CDR2 as SVGAGI (reference sequence).

The DNA of the CDR3 is TGCGCCAGCAGCCGCACGAACAGGGACGAGCAGTACTTC. Its protein product is CASSRTNRDEQYF. The rearrangement links TRBV4-1 to TRBJ2-7, with D tentatively TRBD1 (6 bases). The germline CDR1 and CDR2 sequences are MGHRA and YSYEKL. V lost 4 bases, J lost 5 bases, and 12 bases lay in between. This CDR3 region has 13 residues.

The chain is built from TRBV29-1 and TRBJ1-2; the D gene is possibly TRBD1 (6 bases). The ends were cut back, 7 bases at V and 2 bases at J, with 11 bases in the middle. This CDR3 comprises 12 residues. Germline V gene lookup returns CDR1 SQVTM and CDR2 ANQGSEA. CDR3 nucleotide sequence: TGCAGCGGGGGACAACAGAACTATGGCTACACCTTC. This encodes CSGGQQNYGYTF.

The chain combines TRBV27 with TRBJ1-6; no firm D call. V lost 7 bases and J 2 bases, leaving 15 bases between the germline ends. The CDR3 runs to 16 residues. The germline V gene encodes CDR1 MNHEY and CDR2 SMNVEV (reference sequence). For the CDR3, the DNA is TGTGCCAGCATGGGAGCGGGGAGGGCCTATAATTCACCCCTCCACTTT. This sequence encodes CASMGAGRAYNSPLHF.

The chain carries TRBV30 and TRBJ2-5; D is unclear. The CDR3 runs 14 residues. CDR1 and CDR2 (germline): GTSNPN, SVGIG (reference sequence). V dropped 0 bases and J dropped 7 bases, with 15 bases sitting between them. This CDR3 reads CAWSVPASSATQYF. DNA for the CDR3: TGTGCCTGGAGTGTACCGGCAAGTTCAGCGACCCAGTACTTC.

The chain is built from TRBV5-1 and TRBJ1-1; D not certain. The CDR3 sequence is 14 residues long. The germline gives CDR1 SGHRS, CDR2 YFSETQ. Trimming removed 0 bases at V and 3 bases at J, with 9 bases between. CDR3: CASSLGDGYTEAFF. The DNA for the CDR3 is TGCGCCAGCAGCTTGGGCGACGGTTACACTGAAGCTTTCTTT. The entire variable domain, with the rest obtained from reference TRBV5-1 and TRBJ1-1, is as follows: KAGVTQTPRYLIKTRGQQVTLSCSPISGHRSVSWYQQTPGQGLQFLFEYFSETQRNKGNFPGRFSGRQFSNSRSEMNVSTLELGDSALYLCASSLGDGYTEAFFGQGTRLTVV.

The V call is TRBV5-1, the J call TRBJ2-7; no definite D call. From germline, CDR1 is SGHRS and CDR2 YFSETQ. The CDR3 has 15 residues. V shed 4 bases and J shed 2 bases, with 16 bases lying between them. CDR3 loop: CASSPELGMTYEQYF. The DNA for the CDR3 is TGCGCCAGCAGCCCTGAATTGGGGATGACCTACGAGCAGTACTTC.

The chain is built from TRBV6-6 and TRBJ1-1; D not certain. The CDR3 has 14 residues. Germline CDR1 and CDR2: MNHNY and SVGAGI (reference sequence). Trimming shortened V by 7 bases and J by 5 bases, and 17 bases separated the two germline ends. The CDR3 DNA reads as TGTGCCAGCATCCAGGACCCTGGGAGGACTGAAGCTTTCTTT. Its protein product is CASIQDPGRTEAFF.

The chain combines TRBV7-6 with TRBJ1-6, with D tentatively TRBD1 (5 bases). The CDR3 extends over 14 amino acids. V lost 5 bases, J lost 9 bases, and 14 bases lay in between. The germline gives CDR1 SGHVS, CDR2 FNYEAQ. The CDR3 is CASSVAGLGSPLHF. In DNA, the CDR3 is TGTGCCAGCAGCGTCGCAGGGCTAGGTTCACCCCTCCACTTT.

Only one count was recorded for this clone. For the CDR3, the DNA is TGCGCCAGCAGCTTGGACAGGCTATCTGGAAACACCATATATTTT. It translates to CASSLDRLSGNTIYF. The rearrangement uses TRBV5-1 and TRBJ1-3; a possible D gene is TRBD1 (5 bases). V dropped 0 bases and J dropped 1 base, with 8 bases sitting between them. The CDR3 contains 15 residues. The germline gives CDR1 SGHRS, CDR2 YFSETQ.

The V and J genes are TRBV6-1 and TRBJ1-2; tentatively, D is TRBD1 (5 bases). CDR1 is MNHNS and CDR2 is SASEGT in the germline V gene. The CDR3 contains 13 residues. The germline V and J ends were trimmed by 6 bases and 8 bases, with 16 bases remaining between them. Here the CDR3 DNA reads TGTGCCAGCAGGGGGGGGTGGCAAGCGGGCTACACCTTC. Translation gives CASRGGWQAGYTF.

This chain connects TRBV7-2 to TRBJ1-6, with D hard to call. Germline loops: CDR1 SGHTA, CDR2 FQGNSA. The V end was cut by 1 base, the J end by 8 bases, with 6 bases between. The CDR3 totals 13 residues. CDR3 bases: TGTGCCAGCAGCTTAGAGCAGGATTCACCCCTCCACTTT. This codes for CASSLEQDSPLHF.

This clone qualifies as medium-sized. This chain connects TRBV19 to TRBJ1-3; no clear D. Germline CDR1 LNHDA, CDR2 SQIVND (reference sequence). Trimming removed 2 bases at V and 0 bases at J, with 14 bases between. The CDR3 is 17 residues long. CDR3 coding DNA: TGTGCCAGTAGTATACTCGGCGCTTCTAGCTCTGGAAACACCATATATTTT. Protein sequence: CASSILGASSSGNTIYF.

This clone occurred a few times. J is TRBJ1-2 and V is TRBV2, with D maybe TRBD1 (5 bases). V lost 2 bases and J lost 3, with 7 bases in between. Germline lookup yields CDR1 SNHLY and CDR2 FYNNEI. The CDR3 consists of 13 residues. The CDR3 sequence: CASSELGDYGYTF. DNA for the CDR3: TGTGCCAGCAGTGAATTGGGGGACTATGGCTACACCTTC.

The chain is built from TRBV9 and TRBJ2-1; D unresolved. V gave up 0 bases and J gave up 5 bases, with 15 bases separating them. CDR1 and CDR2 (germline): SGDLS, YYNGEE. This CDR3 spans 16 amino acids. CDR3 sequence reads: CASSVGDVVGHNEQFF. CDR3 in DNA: TGTGCCAGCAGCGTAGGCGATGTAGTAGGTCACAATGAGCAGTTCTTC.

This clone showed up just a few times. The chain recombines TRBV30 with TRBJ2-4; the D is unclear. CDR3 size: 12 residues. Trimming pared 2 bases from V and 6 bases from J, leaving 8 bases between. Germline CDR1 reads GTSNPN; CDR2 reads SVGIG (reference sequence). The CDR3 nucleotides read TGTGCCTGGAGTTCTACCCCAAACATTCAGTACTTC. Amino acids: CAWSSTPNIQYF.

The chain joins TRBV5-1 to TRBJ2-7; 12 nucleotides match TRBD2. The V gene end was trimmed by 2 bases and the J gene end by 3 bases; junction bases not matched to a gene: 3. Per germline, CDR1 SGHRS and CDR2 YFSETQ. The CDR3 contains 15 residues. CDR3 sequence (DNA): TGCGCCAGCAGCTTAACTAGCGGGGGGAACTACGAGCAGTACTTC. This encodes CASSLTSGGNYEQYF.

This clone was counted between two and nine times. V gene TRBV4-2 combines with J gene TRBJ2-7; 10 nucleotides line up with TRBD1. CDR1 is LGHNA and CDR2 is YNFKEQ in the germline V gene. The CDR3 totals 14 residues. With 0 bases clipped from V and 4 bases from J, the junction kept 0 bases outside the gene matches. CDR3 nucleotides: TGTGCCAGCAGCCAAGAGGGACAGGGGTACGAGCAGTACTTC. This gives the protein CASSQEGQGYEQYF.

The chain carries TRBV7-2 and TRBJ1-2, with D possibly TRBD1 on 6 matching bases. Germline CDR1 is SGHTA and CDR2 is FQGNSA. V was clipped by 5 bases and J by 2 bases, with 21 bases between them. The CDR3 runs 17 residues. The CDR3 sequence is CASSPQGLLRSNYGYTF. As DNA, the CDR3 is TGTGCCAGCAGCCCGCAGGGGCTCCTTCGCTCCAACTATGGCTACACCTTC.